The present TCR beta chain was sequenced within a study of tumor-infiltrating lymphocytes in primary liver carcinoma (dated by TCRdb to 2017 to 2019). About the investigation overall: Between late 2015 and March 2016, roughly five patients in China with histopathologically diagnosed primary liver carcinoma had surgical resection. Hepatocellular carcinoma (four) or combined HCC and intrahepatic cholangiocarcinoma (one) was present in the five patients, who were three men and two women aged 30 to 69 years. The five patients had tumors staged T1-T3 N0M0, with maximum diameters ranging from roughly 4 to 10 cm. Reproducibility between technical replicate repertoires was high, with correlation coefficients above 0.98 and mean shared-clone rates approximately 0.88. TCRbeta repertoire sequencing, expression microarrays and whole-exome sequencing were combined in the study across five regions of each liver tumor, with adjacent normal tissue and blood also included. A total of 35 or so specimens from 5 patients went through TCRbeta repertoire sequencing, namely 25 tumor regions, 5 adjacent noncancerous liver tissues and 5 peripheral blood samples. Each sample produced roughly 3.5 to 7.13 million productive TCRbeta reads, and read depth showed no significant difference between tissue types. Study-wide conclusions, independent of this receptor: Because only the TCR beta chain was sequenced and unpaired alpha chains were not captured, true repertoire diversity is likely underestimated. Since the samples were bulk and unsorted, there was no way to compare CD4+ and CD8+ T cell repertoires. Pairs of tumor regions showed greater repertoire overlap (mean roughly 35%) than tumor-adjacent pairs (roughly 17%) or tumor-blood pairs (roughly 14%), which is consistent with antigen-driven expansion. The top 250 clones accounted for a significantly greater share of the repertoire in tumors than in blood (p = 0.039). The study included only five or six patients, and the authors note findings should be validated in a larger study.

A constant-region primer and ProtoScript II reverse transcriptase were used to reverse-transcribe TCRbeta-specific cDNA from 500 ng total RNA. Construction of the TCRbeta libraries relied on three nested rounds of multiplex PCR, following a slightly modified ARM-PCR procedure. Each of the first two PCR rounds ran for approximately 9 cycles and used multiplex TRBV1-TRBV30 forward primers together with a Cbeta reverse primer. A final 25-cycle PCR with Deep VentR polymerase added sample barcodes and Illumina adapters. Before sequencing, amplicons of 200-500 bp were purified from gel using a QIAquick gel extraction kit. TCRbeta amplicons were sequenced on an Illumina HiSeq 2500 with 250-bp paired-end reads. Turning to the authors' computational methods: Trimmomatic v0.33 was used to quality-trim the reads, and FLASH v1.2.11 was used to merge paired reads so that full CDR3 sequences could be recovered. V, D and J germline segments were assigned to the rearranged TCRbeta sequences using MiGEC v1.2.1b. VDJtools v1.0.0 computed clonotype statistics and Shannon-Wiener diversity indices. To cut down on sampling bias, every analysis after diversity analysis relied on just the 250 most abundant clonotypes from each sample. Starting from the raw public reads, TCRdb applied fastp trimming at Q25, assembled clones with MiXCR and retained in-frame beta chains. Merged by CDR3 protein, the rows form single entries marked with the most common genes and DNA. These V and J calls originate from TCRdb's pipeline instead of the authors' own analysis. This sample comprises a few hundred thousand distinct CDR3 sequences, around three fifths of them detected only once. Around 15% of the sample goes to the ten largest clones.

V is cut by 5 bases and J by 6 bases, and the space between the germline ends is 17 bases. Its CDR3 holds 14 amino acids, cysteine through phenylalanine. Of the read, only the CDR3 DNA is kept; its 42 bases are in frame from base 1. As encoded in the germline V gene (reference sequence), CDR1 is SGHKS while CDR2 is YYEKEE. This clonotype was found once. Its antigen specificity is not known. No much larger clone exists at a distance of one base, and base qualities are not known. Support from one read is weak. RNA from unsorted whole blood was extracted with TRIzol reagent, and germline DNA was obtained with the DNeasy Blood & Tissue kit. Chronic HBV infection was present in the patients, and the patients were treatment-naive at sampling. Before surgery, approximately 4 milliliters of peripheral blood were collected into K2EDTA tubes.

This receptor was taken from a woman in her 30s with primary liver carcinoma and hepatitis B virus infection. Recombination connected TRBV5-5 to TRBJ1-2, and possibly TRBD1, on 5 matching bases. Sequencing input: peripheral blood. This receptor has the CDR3 CASSSDAGIDGYTF. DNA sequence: TGTGCCAGCAGTTCCGACGCAGGGATTGATGGCTACACCTTC.